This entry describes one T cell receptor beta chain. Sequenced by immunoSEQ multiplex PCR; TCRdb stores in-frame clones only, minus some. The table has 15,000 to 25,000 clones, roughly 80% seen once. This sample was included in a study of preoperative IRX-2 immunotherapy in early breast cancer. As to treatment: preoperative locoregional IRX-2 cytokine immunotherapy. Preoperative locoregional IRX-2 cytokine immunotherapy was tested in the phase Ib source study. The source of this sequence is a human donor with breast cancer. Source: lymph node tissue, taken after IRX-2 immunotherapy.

Written as DNA, the CDR3 is TGCGCCAGCAGCCAAGAGAGCAATCAGCCCCAGCATTTT. Translated: CASSQESNQPQHF. The chain couples TRBV1 to TRBJ1-5. TRBV1 is flagged as a pseudogene. The CDR3 is 13 residues long.